These 13 T cell receptor beta chains were all obtained from the same sample, sequenced in a study of blood T cell repertoires in COVID-19. The assay was immunoSEQ multiplex PCR, and TCRdb's table has in-frame clones only and misses some. The data contain some 75,000 clones, more than 65% of them singletons. The specimen was peripheral blood. All receptors derive from a woman older than 75 with active or convalescent COVID-19.

This clone was observed a single time. The rearrangement joins TRBV28 to TRBJ1-5; tentatively, D is TRBD1 (5 bases). The CDR3 covers 13 residues. V lost 2 bases to trimming and J lost 7 bases, with 9 bases between them. Per the germline V gene, CDR1 is MDHEN and CDR2 is SYDVKM. CDR3 DNA: TGTGCCAGCAGTTTACCAGGGCCCCAGCCCCAGCATTTT. It encodes CASSLPGPQPQHF.

The V and J genes are TRBV5-1 and TRBJ2-2; 11 nucleotides align to TRBD2. From germline, CDR1 is SGHRS and CDR2 YFSETQ. The CDR3 contains 14 residues. J lost 6 bases, V lost 6 bases, and 4 bases had no gene match. The CDR3 DNA sequence: TGCGCCAGCACCCTAGCGGGGGGCTCCGGGGAGCTGTTTTTT. This translates into CASTLAGGSGELFF.

The V gene is TRBV28, the J gene TRBJ1-5, with D maybe TRBD1 (5 bases). This CDR3 contains 15 residues. The germline gives CDR1 MDHEN, CDR2 SYDVKM. The V and J ends lost 4 bases and 5 bases respectively, with 15 bases between them. The DNA of the CDR3 is TGTGCCAGCAGTTGGCAGGGACTTCGAGATCAGCCCCAGCATTTT. Translating it yields CASSWQGLRDQPQHF.

This clone is a singleton in its sample. The chain employs TRBV28 and TRBJ2-5, with TRBD2 as a possible D gene (5 bases). The CDR3 loop spans 14 amino acids. Trimming left V 8 bases short and J 3 bases short, with 16 bases between. Germline V gene data show CDR1 as MDHEN and CDR2 as SYDVKM. The CDR3 DNA reads as TGTGCCAGCCAGGTGGGGAGCTCTAAAGAGACCCAGTACTTC. It encodes CASQVGSSKETQYF.

This clone was counted a few times. The chain joins TRBV27 to TRBJ2-1; D possibly corresponds to TRBD1 (6 bases). Germline lookup yields CDR1 MNHEY and CDR2 SMNVEV (reference sequence). The CDR3 contains 13 residues. Deletions cut 8 bases from V and 7 bases from J, with 15 bases between. In DNA, the CDR3 is TGTGCCAGCTTCTCAATCAGGGGAAATGAGCAGTTCTTC. It is translated as CASFSIRGNEQFF.

At least ten counts were recorded for this clone. The chain recombines TRBV7-8 with TRBJ2-1, with a tentative D call TRBD2 (6 bases). The CDR3 spans 14 residues. From germline, CDR1 is SGHVS and CDR2 FQNEAQ. V was trimmed by 5 bases and J by 5 bases, leaving 13 bases between them. The CDR3 region is CASSPRDLDNEQFF. The CDR3 coding sequence is TGTGCCAGCAGCCCCCGGGACTTGGACAATGAGCAGTTCTTC.

In the case of this clone: Other DNA sequences from this sample encode an identical CDR3 as well. CDR3 in amino acids: CAISDGTSGGAGEQFF. The CDR3, as DNA: TGTGCCATCAGTGATGGGACTAGCGGGGGGGCCGGTGAGCAGTTCTTC. The chain recombines TRBV10-3 with TRBJ2-1; 16 nucleotides agree with TRBD2. The CDR3 covers 16 residues. The V and J ends lost 3 bases and 9 bases, in that order; junction bases with no gene match: 5. Germline V gives CDR1 ENHRY, CDR2 SYGVKD.

This clone showed up just a few times. The chain carries TRBV6-6 and TRBJ2-7; no firm D call. Germline V gene sequence: CDR1 MNHNY, CDR2 SVGAGI (reference sequence). V lost 7 bases and J lost 6, with 16 bases in between. This CDR3 contains 13 residues. The CDR3 loop is CASNLGAPFEQYF. In nucleotides, the CDR3 is TGTGCCAGCAACCTAGGCGCCCCTTTCGAGCAGTACTTC.

J is TRBJ1-1 and V is TRBV27, with TRBD1 matching over 8 bases. CDR3 size: 15 residues. Germline values: CDR1 MNHEY, CDR2 SMNVEV (reference sequence). After removal of 4 bases from V and 8 bases from J, the junction contained 12 bases not matched to a gene. CDR3 loop: CASSYRQGLTGEAFF. The CDR3 region has the DNA TGTGCCAGCAGTTACCGACAGGGGCTAACAGGGGAAGCTTTCTTT.

The chain couples TRBV7-2 to TRBJ1-3; a weak D match, TRBD1 (6 bases). With 6 bases removed from V and 4 bases from J, the gap between germline ends came to 13 bases. The germline V gene has CDR1 SGHTA and CDR2 FQGNSA. This CDR3 has 14 residues. The CDR3 here is CASSSTDRGNTIYF. The CDR3 region has the DNA TGTGCCAGCAGTTCTACGGACAGAGGAAACACCATATATTTT. Complete variable domain (other parts from reference TRBV7-2 and TRBJ1-3): GAGVSQSPSNKVTEKGKDVELRCDPISGHTALYWYRQSLGQGLEFLIYFQGNSAPDKSGLPSDRFSAERTGGSVSTLTIQRTQQEDSAVYLCASSSTDRGNTIYFGEGSWLTVV.

CDR3 protein: CSVAEAGEQYF. In nucleotides, the CDR3 is TGCAGCGTTGCCGAAGCGGGCGAGCAGTACTTC. The rearrangement joins TRBV29-1 to TRBJ2-7; tentatively, D is TRBD2 (6 bases). CDR3 length equals 11 residues. V gave up 4 bases and J gave up 6 bases, with 10 bases separating them. Germline V gene data show CDR1 as SQVTM and CDR2 as ANQGSEA.

This chain connects TRBV14 to TRBJ1-2; weak D call: TRBD1 (5 bases). CDR3 length equals 14 residues. Trimming took 2 bases from V and 6 from J, leaving 13 bases between them. Germline CDR1 and CDR2: SGHDN and FVKESK. The CDR3 coding sequence is TGTGCCAGCAGCCAATATGGCAGGGCGAATGGCTACACCTTC. Its translation is CASSQYGRANGYTF.

This chain joins TRBV7-9 and TRBJ2-7, with 10 bases matching TRBD1. Trimming at V came to 5 bases and at J to 5 bases, leaving 6 bases not matched to a gene. The CDR3 length is 14 residues. CDR1 and CDR2 (germline): SEHNR, FQNEAQ (reference sequence). This CDR3 reads CASSATGTGDEQYF. In DNA, the CDR3 is TGTGCCAGCAGCGCCACCGGGACAGGGGACGAGCAGTACTTC.